The 25 T cell receptor beta chains reported below all come from one sample, sequenced in a study of CXCR4 blockade with PD-1 therapy in pancreatic cancer (dated by TCRdb to between 2018 and 2021). Libraries were made using the immunoSEQ multiplex PCR assay. TCRdb retrieved this table from immuneACCESS and kept in-frame rearrangements only. Not all clones are present; in checked studies, unresolved V genes account for under half, and no reason is known for the remainder. The sample includes some 110 clones, with roughly two fifths observed a single time. Of the sample, around 27% is held by the ten largest clones. Sequencing used tumor tissue. The receptors shown here come from a human donor with pancreatic ductal adenocarcinoma.

This chain connects TRBV12-5 to TRBJ2-6; 7 bases map to TRBD1. Per germline, CDR1 LGHNT and CDR2 FRNRAP. The CDR3 covers 14 residues. The J segment lost 4 bases and the V segment lost 7 bases, leaving 4 bases of the junction unmatched. CDR3 bases: TGTGCTAGTGAACAGGGGAACGGGGCCAACGTCCTGACTTTC. Its translation: CASEQGNGANVLTF.

The chain recombines TRBV28 with TRBJ1-4; D uncertain. Germline V lookup: CDR1 MDHEN, CDR2 SYDVKM. V was trimmed by 6 bases and J by 4 bases, leaving 12 bases between them. The CDR3 covers 14 residues. The DNA of the CDR3 is TGTGCCAGCAGGTGGGCTCGGGATAATGAAAAACTGTTTTTT. It yields the protein CASRWARDNEKLFF.

This clone is large by share. The V gene is TRBV6-8, the J gene TRBJ2-1; D gene uncertain. Germline loops: CDR1 MNHGY, CDR2 SAAAGT. CDR3 length: 16 amino acids. V shed 0 bases and J shed 8 bases, with 17 bases lying between them. The CDR3 region is CASSYSLRFVADEQFF. The CDR3 bases are TGTGCCAGCAGTTACTCTCTTCGGTTTGTGGCTGATGAGCAGTTCTTC.

The chain carries TRBV11-3 and TRBJ2-3, with a possible D match to TRBD2 (5 bases). The CDR3 sequence is 16 residues long. CDR1 is SGHNT, CDR2 YENEEA, per germline. V was trimmed by 4 bases and J by 6 bases, leaving 20 bases between them. CDR3 in DNA: TGTGCCAGCAGCTGGGCGGGCCCGAGTGTGGCGGATACGCAGTATTTT. Amino acids: CASSWAGPSVADTQYF.

The chain has TRBV9 and TRBJ1-3; D is possibly TRBD1 (5 bases). The CDR3 sequence is 15 residues long. Per germline, CDR1 SGDLS and CDR2 YYNGEE. With 3 bases removed from V and 4 bases from J, the gap between germline ends came to 14 bases. CDR3 residues: CASSDGTSVGNTIYF. As DNA, the CDR3 is TGTGCCAGCAGCGACGGGACCTCTGTGGGAAACACCATATATTTT.

The chain links TRBV15 to TRBJ2-7, with 7 bases identical to TRBD2. The V segment lost 8 bases and the J segment 5 bases; nucleotides outside the gene matches: 12. Germline V gene sequence: CDR1 LNHNV, CDR2 YYDKDF (reference sequence). The length of the CDR3 is 14 residues. As DNA, the CDR3 is TGTGCCACCGGCGGGGGAGGAGGTATTGACGAGCAGTACTTC. Its translation is CATGGGGGIDEQYF.

This clone was seen a few times. The chain employs TRBV11-3 and TRBJ1-1; D remains ambiguous. The CDR3 extends over 15 amino acids. Germline V CDR1 and CDR2: SGHNT, YENEEA. Trimming removed 4 bases at V and 1 base at J, with 13 bases between. The CDR3 nucleotides read TGTGCCAGCAGCTCGGTCCGGGGAAAGAACACTGAAGCTTTCTTT. Translated, it gives CASSSVRGKNTEAFF.

This clone was seen a handful of times. The chain has TRBV9 and TRBJ2-2; D is uncertain. The V gene lost 5 bases and the J gene lost 2 bases, with 10 bases spanning the gap. Germline CDR1 and CDR2: SGDLS and YYNGEE. This CDR3 has 14 amino acids. CDR3: CASRDRPNTGELFF. The CDR3 coding sequence is TGTGCCAGCAGGGACCGACCAAACACCGGGGAGCTGTTTTTT. The full variable domain, in which reference TRBV9 and TRBJ2-2 provide the parts outside the CDR3, is DSGVTQTPKHLITATGQRVTLRCSPRSGDLSVYWYQQSLDQGLQFLIQYYNGEERAKGNILERFSAQQFPDLHSELNLSSLELGDSALYFCASRDRPNTGELFFGEGSRLTVL.

This clone was counted a few times. The gene calls are TRBV6-8 and TRBJ1-3; maybe TRBD1 (5 bases). CDR3 size: 15 residues. Deletions cut 5 bases from V and 0 bases from J, with 11 bases between. Germline assignment: CDR1 MNHGY and CDR2 SAAAGT. The CDR3 region has the DNA TGTGCCAGCAGTGAGCAGACAGCCTCTGGAAACACCATATATTTT. It encodes CASSEQTASGNTIYF.

V usage is TRBV25-1 and J usage is TRBJ2-5, with a possible D match to TRBD2 (6 bases). Deletions cut 8 bases from V and 5 bases from J, with 18 bases between. This CDR3 is built from 14 residues. Germline V gene lookup returns CDR1 MGHDK and CDR2 SYGVNS. The CDR3 spells CASSSSGGWETQYF. The DNA of the CDR3 is TGTGCCAGCTCTAGTAGCGGCGGATGGGAGACCCAGTACTTC.

V is TRBV10-2 and J is TRBJ1-1, with TRBD1 as a possible D gene (6 bases). This CDR3 region has 14 residues. V was pared by 2 bases and J by 4 bases, with 11 bases between. Germline CDR1 reads WSHSY; CDR2 reads SAAADI. CDR3: CASSETGGGTEAFF. As DNA, the CDR3 is TGCGCCAGCAGTGAGACCGGAGGGGGCACTGAAGCTTTCTTT.

This clone has just a few counts. The chain has TRBV9 and TRBJ2-3; possible D gene TRBD1, 5 bases. V dropped 3 bases and J dropped 4 bases, with 15 bases sitting between them. The CDR3 sequence is 15 residues long. Germline CDR1 is SGDLS and CDR2 is YYNGEE. This CDR3 reads CASSGRSDMADTQYF. CDR3 DNA sequence: TGTGCCAGCAGCGGTAGGTCGGACATGGCAGATACGCAGTATTTT.

The genes are TRBV28 and TRBJ1-4; D uncertain. V gave up 3 bases and J gave up 8 bases, with 7 bases separating them. CDR3 length equals 12 residues. Germline V gives CDR1 MDHEN, CDR2 SYDVKM. CDR3 protein: CASSFNREKLFF. As DNA, the CDR3 is TGTGCCAGCAGTTTTAACCGAGAAAAACTGTTTTTT. The full variable domain, completed using reference TRBV28 and TRBJ1-4, is DVKVTQSSRYLVKRTGEKVFLECVQDMDHENMFWYRQDPGLGLRLIYFSYDVKMKEKGDIPEGYSVSREKKERFSLILESASTNQTSMYLCASSFNREKLFFGSGTQLSVL.

The V gene is TRBV11-3, the J gene TRBJ2-5; D unresolved. Looked up from germline, CDR1 is SGHNT and CDR2 is YENEEA. Trimming cost V 4 bases and J 1 base, with 13 bases left between them. The CDR3 runs to 15 residues. DNA for the CDR3: TGTGCCAGCAGCTCCCAGGCCCTTTCCCAAGAGACCCAGTACTTC. Translating it yields CASSSQALSQETQYF.

The chain combines TRBV19 with TRBJ2-2; the match to TRBD1 covers 8 bases. With the DNA end fitting TRBJ1-3 better, the J assignment may be wrong. This CDR3 region has 15 residues. Per germline, CDR1 LNHDA and CDR2 SQIVND (reference sequence). CDR3 bases: TGTGCCAGTAGTATTTCGGACAGGGCTGGAAACACCATATATTTT. Protein product: CASSISDRAGNTIYF.

This clone was found a few times. The chain couples TRBV11-1 to TRBJ1-1; weak D call: TRBD1 (6 bases). V dropped 5 bases and J dropped 6 bases, with 16 bases sitting between them. The CDR3 extends over 14 amino acids. Germline V lookup: CDR1 SGHAT, CDR2 FQDESV (reference sequence). The CDR3 DNA follows: TGTGCCAGCAGCCATCCTGGGAGACAGGCTGAAGCTTTCTTT. Protein product: CASSHPGRQAEAFF.

This chain joins TRBV28 and TRBJ2-2, with unresolved D. CDR3 size: 15 residues. Germline lookup yields CDR1 MDHEN and CDR2 SYDVKM. V lost 6 bases, J lost 1 base, and 12 bases lay in between. CDR3 protein: CASSPRGENTGELFF. The CDR3 bases are TGTGCCAGCAGCCCCCGAGGAGAGAACACCGGGGAGCTGTTTTTT.

This clone occurred a few times. The chain uses TRBV6-8 and TRBJ1-1; D uncertain. Germline CDR1 is MNHGY and CDR2 is SAAAGT. The CDR3 has 15 residues. V gave up 2 bases and J gave up 3 bases, with 13 bases separating them. CDR3 bases: TGTGCCAGCAGTTACGCCGGGAGGGCGGACACTGAAGCTTTCTTT. It yields the protein CASSYAGRADTEAFF.

This rearrangement joins TRBV29-1 to TRBJ2-1; 9 positions agree with TRBD2. Unmatched junction bases numbered 12, after V lost 7 bases and J lost 5 bases. The germline V gene encodes CDR1 SQVTM and CDR2 ANQGSEA. This CDR3 has 15 amino acids. The CDR3 DNA follows: TGCAGCGGCGACTCTACTAGCGGGCGGGACAATGAGCAGTTCTTC. Its translation: CSGDSTSGRDNEQFF.

This clone showed up just a few times. This chain uses TRBV19 with TRBJ2-2; D is perhaps TRBD2 (5 bases). The germline CDR1 and CDR2 sequences are LNHDA and SQIVND (reference sequence). Trimming shortened V by 5 bases and J by 4 bases, and 14 bases separated the two germline ends. The CDR3 spans 15 residues. DNA for the CDR3: TGTGCCAGTAGTCCCCCGGGATCCTTCACCGGGGAGCTGTTTTTT. Its protein is CASSPPGSFTGELFF.

The sample holds a few counts of this clone. V and J are TRBV23-1 and TRBJ2-3; possible D gene TRBD2, 5 bases. TRBV23-1 has ORF status, its function being uncertain. The germline V and J ends were trimmed by 6 bases and 0 bases, with 16 bases remaining between them. This CDR3 spans 16 amino acids. The CDR3: CASSQDLQRSTDTQYF. In DNA form, the CDR3 reads TGCGCCAGCAGCCAAGATCTCCAGCGGAGCACAGATACGCAGTATTTT.

This chain connects TRBV30 to TRBJ2-7; D may be TRBD1 (8 bases). The V gene's germline CDR1 is GTSNPN and CDR2 SVGIG (reference sequence). Trimming left V 5 bases short and J 0 bases short, with 14 bases between. The CDR3 covers 14 residues. The CDR3 loop reads CAWGLGTGSYEQYF. The CDR3 DNA reads TGTGCCTGGGGACTAGGGACAGGCTCCTACGAGCAGTACTTC.

The J gene is TRBJ2-7, the V gene TRBV19; 7 nucleotides line up with TRBD2. Per germline, CDR1 LNHDA and CDR2 SQIVND (reference sequence). V gave up 4 bases and J gave up 3 bases; unmatched junction bases: 12. The CDR3 runs 16 residues. The CDR3 reads CASSTSWGGDHYEQYF. The CDR3 nucleotides read TGTGCCAGTAGTACCTCGTGGGGAGGGGACCACTACGAGCAGTACTTC.

By share, this clone ranks as large. Relative to the germline gene, one junction end is altered; a read error may explain this. The DNA has a base that is unclear or was not read; X is used for its residue. The chain joins TRBV4-1 to TRBJ1-1; 9 nucleotides agree with TRBD1. Germline CDR1 and CDR2: MGHRA and YSYEKL. This CDR3 region has 18 residues. This CDR3 is CASSHQTGGGPFNTEXFF. DNA of the CDR3: TGCGCCAGCAGCCACCAAACAGGGGGCGGCCCGTTTAACACTGAAGYTTTCTTT.

CDR3 protein: CSVASGSAEQYF. For the CDR3, the DNA is TGCAGCGTTGCCAGCGGGAGCGCCGAGCAGTACTTC. This sequence joins TRBV29-1 and TRBJ2-7; 8 bases agree with TRBD2. V trimming: 4 bases; J trimming: 6 bases; junction bases outside the gene matches: 5. The germline CDR1 and CDR2 sequences are SQVTM and ANQGSEA. The CDR3 spans 12 residues.